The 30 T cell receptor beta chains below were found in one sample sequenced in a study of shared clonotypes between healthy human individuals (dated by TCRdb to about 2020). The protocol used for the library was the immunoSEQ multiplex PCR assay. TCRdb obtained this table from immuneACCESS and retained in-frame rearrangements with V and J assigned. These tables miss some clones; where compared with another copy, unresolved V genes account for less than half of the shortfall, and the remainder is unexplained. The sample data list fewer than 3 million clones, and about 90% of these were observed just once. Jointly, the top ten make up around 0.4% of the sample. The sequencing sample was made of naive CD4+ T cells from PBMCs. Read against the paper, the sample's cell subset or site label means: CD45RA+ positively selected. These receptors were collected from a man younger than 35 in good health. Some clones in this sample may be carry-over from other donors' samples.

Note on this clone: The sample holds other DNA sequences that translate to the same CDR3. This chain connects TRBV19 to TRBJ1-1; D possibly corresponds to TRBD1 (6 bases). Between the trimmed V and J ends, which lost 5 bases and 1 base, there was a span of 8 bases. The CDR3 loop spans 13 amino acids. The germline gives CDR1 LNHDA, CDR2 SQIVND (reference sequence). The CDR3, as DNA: TGTGCCAGTAGTTCCAGGGGGAACACTGAAGCTTTCTTT. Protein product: CASSSRGNTEAFF.

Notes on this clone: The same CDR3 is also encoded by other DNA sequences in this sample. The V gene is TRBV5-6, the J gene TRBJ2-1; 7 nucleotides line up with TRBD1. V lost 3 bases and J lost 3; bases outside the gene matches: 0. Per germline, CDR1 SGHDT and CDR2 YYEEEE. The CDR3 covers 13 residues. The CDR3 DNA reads TGTGCCAGCAGCTGGGACAGCTACAATGAGCAGTTCTTC. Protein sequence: CASSWDSYNEQFF.

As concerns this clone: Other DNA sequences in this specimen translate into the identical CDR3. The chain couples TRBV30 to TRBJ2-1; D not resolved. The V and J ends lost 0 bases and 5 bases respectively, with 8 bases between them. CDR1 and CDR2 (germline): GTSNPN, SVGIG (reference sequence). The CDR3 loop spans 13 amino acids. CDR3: CAWSVRPDNEQFF. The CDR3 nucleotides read TGTGCCTGGAGTGTACGTCCCGACAATGAGCAGTTCTTC.

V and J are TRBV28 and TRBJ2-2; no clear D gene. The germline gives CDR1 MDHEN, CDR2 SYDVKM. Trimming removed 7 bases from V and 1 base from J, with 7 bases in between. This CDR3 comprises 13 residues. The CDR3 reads CASMRENTGELFF. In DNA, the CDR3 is TGTGCCAGCATGAGAGAGAACACCGGGGAGCTGTTTTTT.

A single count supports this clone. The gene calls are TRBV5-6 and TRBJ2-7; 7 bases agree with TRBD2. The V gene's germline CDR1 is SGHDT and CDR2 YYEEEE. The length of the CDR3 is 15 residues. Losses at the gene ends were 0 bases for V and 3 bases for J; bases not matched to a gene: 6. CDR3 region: CASSLAASGNYEQYF. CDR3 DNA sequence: TGTGCCAGCAGCTTGGCGGCTAGCGGAAACTACGAGCAGTACTTC. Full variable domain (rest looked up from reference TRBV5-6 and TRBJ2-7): DAGVTQSPTHLIKTRGQQVTLRCSPKSGHDTVSWYQQALGQGPQFIFQYYEEEERQRGNFPDRFSGHQFPNYSSELNVNALLLGDSALYLCASSLAASGNYEQYFGPGTRLTVT.

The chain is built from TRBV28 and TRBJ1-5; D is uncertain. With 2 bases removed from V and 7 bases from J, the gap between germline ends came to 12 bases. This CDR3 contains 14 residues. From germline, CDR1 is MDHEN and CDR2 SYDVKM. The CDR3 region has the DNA TGTGCCAGCAGTTTAGGAGGGTCCCAACAGCCCCAGCATTTT. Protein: CASSLGGSQQPQHF.

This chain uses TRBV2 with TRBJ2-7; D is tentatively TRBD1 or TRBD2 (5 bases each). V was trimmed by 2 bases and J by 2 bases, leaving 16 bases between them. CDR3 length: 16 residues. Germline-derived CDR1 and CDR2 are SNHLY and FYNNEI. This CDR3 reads CASSEWGYKETYEQYF. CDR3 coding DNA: TGTGCCAGCAGTGAATGGGGGTACAAAGAGACCTACGAGCAGTACTTC.

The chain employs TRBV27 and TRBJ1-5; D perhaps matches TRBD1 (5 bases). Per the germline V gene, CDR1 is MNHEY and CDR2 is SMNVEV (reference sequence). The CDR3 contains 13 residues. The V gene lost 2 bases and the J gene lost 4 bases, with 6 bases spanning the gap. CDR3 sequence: CASSLDRNQPQHF. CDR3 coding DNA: TGTGCCAGCAGTTTAGACAGAAATCAGCCCCAGCATTTT.

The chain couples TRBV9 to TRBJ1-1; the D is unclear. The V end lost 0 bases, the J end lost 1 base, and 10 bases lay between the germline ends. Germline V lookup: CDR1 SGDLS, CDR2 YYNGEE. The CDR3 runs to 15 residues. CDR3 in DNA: TGTGCCAGCAGCGTAGGGGCTTCTTGGAACACTGAAGCTTTCTTT. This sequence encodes CASSVGASWNTEAFF. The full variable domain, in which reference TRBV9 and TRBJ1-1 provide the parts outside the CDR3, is DSGVTQTPKHLITATGQRVTLRCSPRSGDLSVYWYQQSLDQGLQFLIQYYNGEERAKGNILERFSAQQFPDLHSELNLSSLELGDSALYFCASSVGASWNTEAFFGQGTRLTVV.

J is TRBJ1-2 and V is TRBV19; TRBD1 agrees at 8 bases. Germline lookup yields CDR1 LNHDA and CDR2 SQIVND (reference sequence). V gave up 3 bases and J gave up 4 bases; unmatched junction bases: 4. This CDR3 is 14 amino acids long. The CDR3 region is CASSIGQGSYGYTF. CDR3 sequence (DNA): TGTGCCAGTAGTATCGGACAGGGTAGCTATGGCTACACCTTC.

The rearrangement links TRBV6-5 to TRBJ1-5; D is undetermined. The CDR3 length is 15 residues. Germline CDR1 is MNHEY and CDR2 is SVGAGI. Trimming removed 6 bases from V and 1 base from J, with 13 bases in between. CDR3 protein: CASRRTWGSNQPQHF. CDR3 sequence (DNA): TGTGCCAGCAGAAGAACGTGGGGAAGCAATCAGCCCCAGCATTTT.

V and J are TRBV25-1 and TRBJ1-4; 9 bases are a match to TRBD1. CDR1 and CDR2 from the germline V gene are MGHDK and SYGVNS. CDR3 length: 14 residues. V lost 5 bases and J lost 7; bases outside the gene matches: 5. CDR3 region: CASSLQGAVEKLFF. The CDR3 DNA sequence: TGTGCCAGCAGTCTACAGGGGGCAGTTGAAAAACTGTTTTTT.

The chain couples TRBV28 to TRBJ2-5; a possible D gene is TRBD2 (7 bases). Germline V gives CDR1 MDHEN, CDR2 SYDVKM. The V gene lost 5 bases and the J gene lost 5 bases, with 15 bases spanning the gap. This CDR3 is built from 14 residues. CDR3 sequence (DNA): TGTGCCAGCAGTCCCCGGGGGGCGGGCGAGACCCAGTACTTC. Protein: CASSPRGAGETQYF. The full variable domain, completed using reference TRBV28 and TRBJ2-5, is DVKVTQSSRYLVKRTGEKVFLECVQDMDHENMFWYRQDPGLGLRLIYFSYDVKMKEKGDIPEGYSVSREKKERFSLILESASTNQTSMYLCASSPRGAGETQYFGPGTRLLVL.

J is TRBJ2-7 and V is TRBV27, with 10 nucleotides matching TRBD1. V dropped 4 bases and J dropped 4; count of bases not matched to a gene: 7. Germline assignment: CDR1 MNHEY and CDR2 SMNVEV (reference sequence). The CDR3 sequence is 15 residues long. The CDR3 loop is CASSSRTGGRYEQYF. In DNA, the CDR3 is TGTGCCAGCAGTTCCCGGACAGGGGGAAGGTACGAGCAGTACTTC.

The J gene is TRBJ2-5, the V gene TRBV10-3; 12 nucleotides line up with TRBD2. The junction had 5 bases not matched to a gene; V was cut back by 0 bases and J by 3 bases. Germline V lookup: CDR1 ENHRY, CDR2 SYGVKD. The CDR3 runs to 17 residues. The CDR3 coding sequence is TGTGCCATCAGTGAGTCCCTAGCGGGAGGGAGGGAAGAGACCCAGTACTTC. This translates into CAISESLAGGREETQYF.

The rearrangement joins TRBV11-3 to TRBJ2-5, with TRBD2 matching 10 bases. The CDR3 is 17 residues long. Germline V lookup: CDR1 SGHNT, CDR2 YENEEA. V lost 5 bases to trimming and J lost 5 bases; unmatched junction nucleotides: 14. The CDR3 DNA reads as TGTGCCAGCAGCCCTGGGGGAGCGGGAGGGCCGGCGGAGACCCAGTACTTC. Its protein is CASSPGGAGGPAETQYF.

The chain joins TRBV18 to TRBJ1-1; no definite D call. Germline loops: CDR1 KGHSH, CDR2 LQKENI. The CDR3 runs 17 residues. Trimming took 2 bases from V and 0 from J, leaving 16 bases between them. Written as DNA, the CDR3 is TGTGCCAGCTCACCAGGATGGCAGTATCTCATGAACACTGAAGCTTTCTTT. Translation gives CASSPGWQYLMNTEAFF.

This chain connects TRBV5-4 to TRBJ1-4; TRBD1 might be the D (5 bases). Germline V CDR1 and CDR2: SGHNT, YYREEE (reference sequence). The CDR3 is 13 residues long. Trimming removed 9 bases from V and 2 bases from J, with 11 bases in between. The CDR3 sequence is CATSKGTNEKLFF. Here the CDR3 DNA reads TGTGCCACCTCAAAGGGGACTAATGAAAAACTGTTTTTT.

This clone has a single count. Written as DNA, the CDR3 is TGTGCCAGCAGACAACAGGGGGCAGTTACAGATACGCAGTATTTT. It yields the protein CASRQQGAVTDTQYF. V and J are TRBV28 and TRBJ2-3, with 9 bases that match TRBD1. J lost 3 bases, V lost 6 bases, and 7 bases had no gene match. CDR3 size: 15 residues. CDR1 and CDR2 from the germline V gene are MDHEN and SYDVKM.

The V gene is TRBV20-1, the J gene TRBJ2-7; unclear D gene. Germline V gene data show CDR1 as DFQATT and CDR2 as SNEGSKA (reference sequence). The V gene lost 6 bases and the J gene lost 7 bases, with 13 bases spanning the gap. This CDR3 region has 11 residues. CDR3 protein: CSAQSRVEQYF. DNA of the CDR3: TGCAGTGCCCAGTCTAGAGTTGAGCAGTACTTC.

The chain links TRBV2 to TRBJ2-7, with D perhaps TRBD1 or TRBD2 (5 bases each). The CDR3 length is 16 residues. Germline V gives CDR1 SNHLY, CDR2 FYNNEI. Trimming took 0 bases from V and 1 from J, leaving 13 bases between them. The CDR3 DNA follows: TGTGCCAGCAGTGAAGCTGGGGGAAAAGGATCCTACGAGCAGTACTTC. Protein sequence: CASSEAGGKGSYEQYF. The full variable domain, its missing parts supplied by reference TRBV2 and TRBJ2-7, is EPEVTQTPSHQVTQMGQEVILRCVPISNHLYFYWYRQILGQKVEFLVSFYNNEISEKSEIFDDQFSVERPDGSNFTLKIRSTKLEDSAMYFCASSEAGGKGSYEQYFGPGTRLTVT.

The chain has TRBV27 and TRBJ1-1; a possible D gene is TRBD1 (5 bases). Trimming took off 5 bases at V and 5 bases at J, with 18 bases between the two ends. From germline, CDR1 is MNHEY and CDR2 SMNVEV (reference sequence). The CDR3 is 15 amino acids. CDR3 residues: CASSLLGAVGTEAFF. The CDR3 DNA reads TGTGCCAGCAGTCTCCTTGGGGCGGTGGGGACTGAAGCTTTCTTT.

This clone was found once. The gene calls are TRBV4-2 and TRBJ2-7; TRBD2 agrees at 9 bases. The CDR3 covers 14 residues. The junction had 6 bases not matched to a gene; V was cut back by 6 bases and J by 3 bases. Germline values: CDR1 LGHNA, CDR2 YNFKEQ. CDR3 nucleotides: TGTGCCAGCAGTCGGGGTAGCGGGAGCTACGAGCAGTACTTC. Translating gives CASSRGSGSYEQYF.

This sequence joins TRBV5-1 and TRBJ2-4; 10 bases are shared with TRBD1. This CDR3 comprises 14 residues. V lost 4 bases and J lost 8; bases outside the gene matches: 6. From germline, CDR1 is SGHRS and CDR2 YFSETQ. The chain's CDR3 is CASSPAGTGDIQYF. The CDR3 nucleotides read TGCGCCAGCAGCCCGGCCGGGACAGGGGACATTCAGTACTTC.

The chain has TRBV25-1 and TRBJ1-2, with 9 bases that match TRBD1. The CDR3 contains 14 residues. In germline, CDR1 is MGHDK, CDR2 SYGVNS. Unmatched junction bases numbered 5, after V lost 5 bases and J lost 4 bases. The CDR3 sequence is CASSPPGQGYGYTF. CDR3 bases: TGTGCCAGCAGTCCTCCGGGACAGGGCTATGGCTACACCTTC.

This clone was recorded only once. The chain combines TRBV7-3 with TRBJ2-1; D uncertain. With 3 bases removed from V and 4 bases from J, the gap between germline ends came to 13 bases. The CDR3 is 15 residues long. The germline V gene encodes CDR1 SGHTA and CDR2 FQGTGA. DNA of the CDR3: TGTGCCAGCAGCTTCTCAGAGGCCAGTTACAATGAGCAGTTCTTC. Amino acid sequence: CASSFSEASYNEQFF.

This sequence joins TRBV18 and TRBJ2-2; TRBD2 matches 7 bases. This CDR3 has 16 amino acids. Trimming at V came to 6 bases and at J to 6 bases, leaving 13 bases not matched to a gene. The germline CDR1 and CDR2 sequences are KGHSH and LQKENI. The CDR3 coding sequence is TGTGCCAGCTCCCCTCCGGGACTACCTCTTTCCGGGGAGCTGTTTTTT. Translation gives CASSPPGLPLSGELFF.

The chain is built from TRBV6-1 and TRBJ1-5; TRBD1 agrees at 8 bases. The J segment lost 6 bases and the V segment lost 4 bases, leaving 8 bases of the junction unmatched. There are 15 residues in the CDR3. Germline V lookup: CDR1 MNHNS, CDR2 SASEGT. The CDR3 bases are TGTGCCAGCAGTGTCCCGGACAGGGACGTTCAGCCCCAGCATTTT. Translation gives CASSVPDRDVQPQHF.

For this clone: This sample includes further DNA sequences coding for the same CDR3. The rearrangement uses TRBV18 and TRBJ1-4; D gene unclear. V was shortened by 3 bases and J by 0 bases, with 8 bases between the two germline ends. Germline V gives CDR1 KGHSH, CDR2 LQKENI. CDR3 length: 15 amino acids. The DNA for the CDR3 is TGTGCCAGCTCACCGCGGACCGCAACTAATGAAAAACTGTTTTTT. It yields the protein CASSPRTATNEKLFF.

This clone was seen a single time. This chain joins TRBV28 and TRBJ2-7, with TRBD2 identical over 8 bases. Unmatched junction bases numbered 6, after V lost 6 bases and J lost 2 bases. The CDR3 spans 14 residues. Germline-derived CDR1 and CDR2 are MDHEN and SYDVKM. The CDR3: CASRPAGVTYEQYF. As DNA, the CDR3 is TGTGCCAGCAGACCAGCGGGAGTGACCTACGAGCAGTACTTC.